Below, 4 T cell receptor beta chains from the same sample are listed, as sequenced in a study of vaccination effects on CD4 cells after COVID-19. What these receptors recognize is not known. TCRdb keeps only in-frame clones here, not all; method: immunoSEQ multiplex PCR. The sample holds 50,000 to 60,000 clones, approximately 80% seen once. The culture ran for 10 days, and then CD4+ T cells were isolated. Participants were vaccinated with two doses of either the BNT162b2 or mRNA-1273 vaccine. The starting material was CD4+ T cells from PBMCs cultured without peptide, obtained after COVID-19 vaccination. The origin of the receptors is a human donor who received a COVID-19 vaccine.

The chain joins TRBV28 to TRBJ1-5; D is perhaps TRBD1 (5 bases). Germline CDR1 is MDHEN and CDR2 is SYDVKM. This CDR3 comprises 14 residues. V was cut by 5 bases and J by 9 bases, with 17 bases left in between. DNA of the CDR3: TGTGCCAGCAGTCTAACCGGGACTGGGGGGCCCCAGCATTTT. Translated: CASSLTGTGGPQHF.

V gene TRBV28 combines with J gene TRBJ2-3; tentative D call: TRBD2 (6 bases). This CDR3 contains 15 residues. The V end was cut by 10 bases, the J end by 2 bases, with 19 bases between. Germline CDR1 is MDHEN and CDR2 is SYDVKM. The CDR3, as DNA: TGTGCCACCCTCCCGGGGGTAGCGCACACAGATACGCAGTATTTT. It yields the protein CATLPGVAHTDTQYF.

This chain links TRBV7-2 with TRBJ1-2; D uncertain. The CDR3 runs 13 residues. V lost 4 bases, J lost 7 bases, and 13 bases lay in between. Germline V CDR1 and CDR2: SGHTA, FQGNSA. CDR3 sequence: CASSSYTTTGYTF. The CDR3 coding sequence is TGTGCCAGCAGCTCGTACACGACTACTGGCTACACCTTC.

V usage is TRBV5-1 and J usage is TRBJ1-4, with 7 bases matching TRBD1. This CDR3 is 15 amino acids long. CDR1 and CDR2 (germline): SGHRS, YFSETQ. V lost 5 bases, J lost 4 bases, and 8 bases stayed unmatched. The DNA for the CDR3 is TGCGCCAGCAGTTTAGGGGACAGACTTAATGAAAAACTGTTTTTT. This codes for CASSLGDRLNEKLFF.